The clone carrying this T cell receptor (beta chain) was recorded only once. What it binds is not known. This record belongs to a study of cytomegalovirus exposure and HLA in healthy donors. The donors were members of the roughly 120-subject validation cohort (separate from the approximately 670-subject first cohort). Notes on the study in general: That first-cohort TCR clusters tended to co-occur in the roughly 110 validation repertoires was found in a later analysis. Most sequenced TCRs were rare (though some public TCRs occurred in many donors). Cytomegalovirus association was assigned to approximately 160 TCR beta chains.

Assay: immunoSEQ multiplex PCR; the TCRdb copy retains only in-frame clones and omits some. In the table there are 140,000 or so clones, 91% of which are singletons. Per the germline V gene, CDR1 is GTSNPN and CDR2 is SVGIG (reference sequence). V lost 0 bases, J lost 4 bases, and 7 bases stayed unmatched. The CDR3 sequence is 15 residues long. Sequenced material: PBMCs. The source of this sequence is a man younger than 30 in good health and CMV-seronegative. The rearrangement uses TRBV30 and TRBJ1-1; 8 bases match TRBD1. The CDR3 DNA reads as TGTGCCTGGAGTGTGGGACAGGTCGGCGTCACTGAAGCTTTCTTT. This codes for CAWSVGQVGVTEAFF.